This is a list of T cell receptor beta chains from one sample in a study of blood T cell repertoires in COVID-19. Assay: immunoSEQ multiplex PCR; the TCRdb copy retains only in-frame clones and omits some. The data hold 75,000 to 85,000 clones, with approximately 78% observed a single time. The source material was peripheral blood. The origin of the receptors is a human donor in a cohort sampled during active COVID-19. CDR3s include the opening cysteine and the closing phenylalanine or tryptophan. D genes are given only for firm matches. Clone size is given for some rows only: seen once, a few or many times, or a class if the clone is expanded.

v_call	d_call	j_call	clone_size	cdr3_aa	cdr3_nt
TRBV30	TRBD1	TRBJ2-7	NA	CAWRHPGTGGKNEQYF	TGTGCCTGGAGACACCCCGGGACAGGGGGTAAGAACGAGCAGTACTTC
TRBV3-1/TRBV3-2	TRBD1	TRBJ1-1	few	CASAGGKNTEAFF	TGTGCCAGCGCAGGGGGGAAGAACACTGAAGCTTTCTTT
TRBV4-1	NA	TRBJ2-7	NA	CASSPQTHYEQYF	TGCGCCAGCAGCCCACAGACGCACTACGAGCAGTACTTC
TRBV15	NA	TRBJ2-5	few	CATSRVPLLSLGEETQYF	TGTGCCACCAGCAGAGTTCCTCTGCTGTCCTTAGGGGAAGAGACCCAGTACTTC
TRBV7-8	NA	TRBJ1-5	NA	CASTPRGASNQPQHF	TGTGCCAGCACCCCCCGGGGGGCGAGCAATCAGCCCCAGCATTTT
TRBV6-5	NA	TRBJ2-5	NA	CASSYDPGETQYF	TGTGCCAGCAGTTACGACCCCGGGGAGACCCAGTACTTC
TRBV9	NA	TRBJ1-2	few	CASSGVGTFPVNYGYTF	TGTGCCAGCAGCGGAGTAGGGACATTTCCTGTCAACTATGGCTACACCTTC
TRBV27	TRBD2	TRBJ2-3	NA	CASSFELAGGRGTQYF	TGTGCCAGCAGTTTCGAACTAGCGGGGGGGAGGGGTACGCAGTATTTT
TRBV27	TRBD2	TRBJ2-7	NA	CASSLGGGTGNEQYF	TGTGCCAGCAGTTTAGGGGGGGGAACCGGCAACGAGCAGTACTTC
TRBV6-5	NA	TRBJ2-7	few	CASSRDIGYEQYF	TGTGCCAGCAGTAGGGACATCGGCTACGAGCAGTACTTC
TRBV7-9	NA	TRBJ2-7	NA	CASSLEAGSYEQYF	TGTGCCAGCAGCTTAGAAGCTGGCTCCTACGAGCAGTACTTC
TRBV6-4	NA	TRBJ2-6	few	CASSDQGSGANVLTF	TGTGCCAGCAGTGACCAGGGGTCTGGGGCCAACGTCCTGACTTTC
TRBV18	NA	TRBJ1-4	NA	CASSVRENEKLFF	TGTGCCAGCTCGGTCAGGGAAAATGAAAAACTGTTTTTT
TRBV2	TRBD1	TRBJ1-5	few	CASRGTGVNQPQHF	TGTGCCAGCAGGGGGACAGGGGTCAATCAGCCCCAGCATTTT
TRBV9	NA	TRBJ1-3	NA	CASSVYAGGNTIYF	TGTGCCAGCAGCGTATACGCGGGGGGAAACACCATATATTTT
TRBV7-2	TRBD2	TRBJ2-1	NA	CASSFRPSGGSSYNEQFF	TGTGCCAGCAGCTTCCGACCTAGCGGGGGAAGCTCCTACAATGAGCAGTTCTTC
TRBV9	NA	TRBJ1-4	NA	CASSVGVISEKLFF	TGTGCCAGCAGCGTAGGCGTAATTAGCGAAAAACTGTTTTTT
TRBV19	NA	TRBJ1-1	NA	CASSIVQGSTEAFF	TGTGCCAGTAGTATAGTCCAGGGGAGCACTGAAGCTTTCTTT
TRBV3-1/TRBV3-2	NA	TRBJ1-4	NA	CASSSTRQSGEKLFF	TGTGCCAGCAGCTCCACTCGACAGTCAGGCGAAAAACTGTTTTTT
TRBV4-1	NA	TRBJ2-7	NA	CASSRQQGSEQYF	TGCGCCAGCAGCCGCCAACAGGGCTCCGAGCAGTACTTC
TRBV6-6	NA	TRBJ2-7	NA	CASSYSTGVSLEQYF	TGTGCCAGCAGTTACTCGACCGGGGTGTCCCTCGAGCAGTACTTC
TRBV20-1	NA	TRBJ1-3	NA	CTAGVGNTIYF	TGCACCGCCGGGGTAGGAAACACCATATATTTT
TRBV5-6	TRBD1	TRBJ1-6	NA	CASSPRDRANSPLHF	TGTGCCAGCAGCCCTCGGGACAGGGCGAATTCACCCCTCCACTTT
TRBV27	NA	TRBJ1-2	NA	CASSFDRRRTGYTF	TGTGCCAGCAGTTTTGACAGGAGGAGGACTGGCTACACCTTC
TRBV5-1	TRBD1	TRBJ2-7	NA	CASSWGTGQVRLEQYF	TGCGCCAGCAGCTGGGGAACGGGACAGGTACGTCTGGAGCAGTACTTC
TRBV5-1	NA	TRBJ2-6	NA	CASSIKSSSGANVLTF	TGCGCCAGCAGCATCAAATCGAGCTCTGGGGCCAACGTCCTGACTTTC
TRBV19	NA	TRBJ1-3	NA	CASSIDPSGNTIYF	TGTGCCAGTAGTATAGATCCCTCCGGAAACACCATATATTTT
TRBV6-1	NA	TRBJ1-5	NA	CASSDSSNQPQHF	TGTGCCAGCAGTGATAGTAGCAATCAGCCCCAGCATTTT
TRBV21-1	NA	TRBJ2-7	NA	CASNRDYEQYF	TGTGCCAGCAACCGGGACTACGAGCAGTACTTC
TRBV6-1	TRBD1	TRBJ2-7	few	CASSDGTGFVYEQYF	TGTGCCAGCAGTGATGGGACAGGGTTTGTCTACGAGCAGTACTTC
TRBV4-1	NA	TRBJ1-1	once	CASSREPTGNTEAFF	TGCGCCAGCAGCCGAGAACCCACAGGGAACACTGAAGCTTTCTTT
TRBV11-2	TRBD1	TRBJ1-2	NA	CASSSLRDREYGYTF	TGTGCCAGCAGCTCCCTCCGGGACAGGGAGTATGGCTACACCTTC
TRBV7-2	TRBD2	TRBJ2-7	NA	CASSLGRRSGGGRSYEQYF	TGTGCCAGCAGCTTAGGACGAAGAAGCGGGGGGGGAAGGTCCTACGAGCAGTACTTC